This TCR beta chain was sequenced in a study of OX40 agonist ivuxolimab in advanced cancers. Across the whole study: Patients were dosed with the agonistic anti-OX40 (CD134) antibody ivuxolimab. Partial responses were achieved by three patients, one with hepatocellular carcinoma and two with cutaneous melanoma.

Here immunoSEQ multiplex PCR was the method, and the copy in TCRdb shows in-frame clones only, minus some. The profile covers tens of thousands of clones, with roughly 83% appearing a single time and approximately 53% taken by the ten largest. General study results and limits: Among T cells, CD8+ cells averaged more expanded clones than CD4+ cells.

Points on this clone: No antigen is known for it.

The germline V gene has CDR1 MNHEY and CDR2 SMNVEV (reference sequence). V was trimmed by 3 bases and J by 7 bases, leaving 6 bases between them. The CDR3 is 12 amino acids. The genes are TRBV27 and TRBJ2-2; D call uncertain. Material: CD4+ or CD8+ T cells sorted from blood, obtained in a trial of the OX40 agonist ivuxolimab. The sequence was obtained from an adult with an advanced solid tumor such as melanoma, head and neck, liver or kidney cancer. This CDR3 is CASSFLVGELFF. CDR3 DNA: TGTGCCAGCAGTTTTTTGGTCGGGGAGCTGTTTTTT.